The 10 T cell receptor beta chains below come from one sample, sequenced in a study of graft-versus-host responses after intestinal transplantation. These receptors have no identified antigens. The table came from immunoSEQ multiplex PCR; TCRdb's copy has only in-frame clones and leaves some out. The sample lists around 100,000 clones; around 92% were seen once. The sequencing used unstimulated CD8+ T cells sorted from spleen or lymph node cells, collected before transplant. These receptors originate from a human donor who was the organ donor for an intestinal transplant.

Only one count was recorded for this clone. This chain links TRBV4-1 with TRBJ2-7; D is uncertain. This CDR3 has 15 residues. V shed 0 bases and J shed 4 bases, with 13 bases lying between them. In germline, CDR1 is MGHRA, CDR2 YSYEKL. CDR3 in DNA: TGCGCCAGCAGCCAAGATCGTGGGCCCACGTACGAGCAGTACTTC. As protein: CASSQDRGPTYEQYF.

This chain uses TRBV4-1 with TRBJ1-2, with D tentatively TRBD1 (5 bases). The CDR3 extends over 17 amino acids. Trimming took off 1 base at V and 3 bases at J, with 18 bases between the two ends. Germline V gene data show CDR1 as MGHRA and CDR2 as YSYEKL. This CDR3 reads CASSQVGDALHHYGYTF. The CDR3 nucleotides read TGCGCCAGCAGCCAAGTCGGGGACGCGCTACATCACTATGGCTACACCTTC.

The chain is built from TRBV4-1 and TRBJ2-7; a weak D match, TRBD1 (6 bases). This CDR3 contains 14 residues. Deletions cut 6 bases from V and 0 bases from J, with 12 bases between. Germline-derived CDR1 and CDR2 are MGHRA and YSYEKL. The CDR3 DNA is TGCGCCAGCAGACCCCAGGGACACTCCTACGAGCAGTACTTC. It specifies CASRPQGHSYEQYF.

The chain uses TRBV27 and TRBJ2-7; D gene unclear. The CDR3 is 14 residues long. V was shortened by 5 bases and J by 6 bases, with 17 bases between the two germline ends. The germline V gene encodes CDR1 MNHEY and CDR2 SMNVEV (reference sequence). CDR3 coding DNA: TGTGCCAGCAGTCCGGACCCGCGCTCGGGCGAGCAGTACTTC. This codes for CASSPDPRSGEQYF.

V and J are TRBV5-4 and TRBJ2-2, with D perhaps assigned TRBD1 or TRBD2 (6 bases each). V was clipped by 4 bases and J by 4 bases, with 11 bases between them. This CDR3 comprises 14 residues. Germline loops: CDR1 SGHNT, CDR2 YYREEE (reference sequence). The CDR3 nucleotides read TGTGCCAGCAGCCCGGGGGCCCTCACCGGGGAGCTGTTTTTT. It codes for CASSPGALTGELFF.

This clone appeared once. The CDR3 reads CASKYSAGGPNEQYF. DNA of the CDR3: TGTGCCAGTAAATATTCGGCGGGAGGGCCAAACGAGCAGTACTTC. J is TRBJ2-7 and V is TRBV19, with TRBD2 matching 9 bases. Germline V gene data show CDR1 as LNHDA and CDR2 as SQIVND (reference sequence). With V trimmed by 7 bases and J by 5 bases, 12 bases remained unmatched. This CDR3 is built from 15 residues. Complete variable domain (other parts from reference TRBV19 and TRBJ2-7): DGGITQSPKYLFRKEGQNVTLSCEQNLNHDAMYWYRQDPGQGLRLIYYSQIVNDFQKGDIAEGYSVSREKKESFPLTVTSAQKNPTAFYLCASKYSAGGPNEQYFGPGTRLTVT.

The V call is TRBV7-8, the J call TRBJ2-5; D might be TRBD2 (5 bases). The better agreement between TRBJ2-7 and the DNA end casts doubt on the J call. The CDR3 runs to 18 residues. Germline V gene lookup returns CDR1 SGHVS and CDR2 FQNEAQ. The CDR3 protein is CASSLESPYLRRSYEQYF. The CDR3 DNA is TGTGCCAGCAGCTTAGAGTCGCCCTATCTACGGAGGTCCTACGAGCAGTACTTC.

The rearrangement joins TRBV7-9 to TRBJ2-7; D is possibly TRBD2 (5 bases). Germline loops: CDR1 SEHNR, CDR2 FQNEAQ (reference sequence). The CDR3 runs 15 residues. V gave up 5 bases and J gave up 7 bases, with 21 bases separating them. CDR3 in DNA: TGTGCCAGCAGCCCGGGAATGGGGAGTTTCGATGAGCAGTACTTC. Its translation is CASSPGMGSFDEQYF.

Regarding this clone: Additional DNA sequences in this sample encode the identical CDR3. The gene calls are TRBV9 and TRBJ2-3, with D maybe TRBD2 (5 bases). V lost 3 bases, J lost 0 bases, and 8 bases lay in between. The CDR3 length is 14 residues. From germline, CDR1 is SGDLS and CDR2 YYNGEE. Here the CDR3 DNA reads TGTGCCAGCAGCGCCTCGGGAAGCACAGATACGCAGTATTTT. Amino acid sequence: CASSASGSTDTQYF.

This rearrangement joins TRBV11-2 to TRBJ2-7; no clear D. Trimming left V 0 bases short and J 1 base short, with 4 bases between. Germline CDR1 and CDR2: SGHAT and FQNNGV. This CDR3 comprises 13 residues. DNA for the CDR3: TGTGCCAGCAGCTTAGAAGGTTCCTACGAGCAGTACTTC. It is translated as CASSLEGSYEQYF. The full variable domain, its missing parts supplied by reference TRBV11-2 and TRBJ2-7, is EAGVAQSPRYKIIEKRQSVAFWCNPISGHATLYWYQQILGQGPKLLIQFQNNGVVDDSQLPKDRFSAERLKGVDSTLKIQPAKLEDSAVYLCASSLEGSYEQYFGPGTRLTVT.